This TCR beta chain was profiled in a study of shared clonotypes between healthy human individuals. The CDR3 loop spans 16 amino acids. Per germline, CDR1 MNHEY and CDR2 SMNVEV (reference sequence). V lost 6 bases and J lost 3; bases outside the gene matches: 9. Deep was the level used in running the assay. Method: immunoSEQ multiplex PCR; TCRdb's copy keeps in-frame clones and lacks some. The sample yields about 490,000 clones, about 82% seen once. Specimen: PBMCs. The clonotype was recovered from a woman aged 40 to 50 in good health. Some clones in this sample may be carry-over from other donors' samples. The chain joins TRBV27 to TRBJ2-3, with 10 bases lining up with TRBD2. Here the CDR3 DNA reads TGTGCCAGCAGCGCGGCTAGCGGGAGCCGTACAGATACGCAGTATTTT. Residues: CASSAASGSRTDTQYF.